This entry lists 30 T cell receptor beta chains sequenced from one sample in a study of Graves' ophthalmopathy and Graves' hyperthyroidism. The authors amplified TCR beta CDR3 regions from RNA transcripts. The workflow started with a first-round RT-PCR run with HTBI primers and then moved on to a second-round multiplex PCR. TCRdb re-analysed the multiplex PCR reads in MiXCR, keeping a single row per CDR3 protein. Of hundreds of thousands of distinct CDR3 sequences listed, about 40% are singletons. The sequenced sample was peripheral blood. The receptor source for this set is an adult man with Graves' ophthalmopathy.

This clonotype was seen at least ten times. The chain is built from TRBV5-5 and TRBJ2-5; 14 bases line up with TRBD2. The CDR3 loop spans 15 amino acids. Germline V gene sequence: CDR1 SGHKS, CDR2 YYEKEE (reference sequence). V lost 2 bases, J lost 4 bases, and 1 base stayed unmatched. The CDR3 spells CASSFGLAGGETQYF. The CDR3 nucleotides are TGTGCCAGCAGCTTCGGACTAGCGGGGGGAGAGACCCAGTACTTC. Full variable domain (outside the CDR3, taken from reference TRBV5-5 and TRBJ2-5): DAGVTQSPTHLIKTRGQQVTLRCSPISGHKSVSWYQQVLGQGPQFIFQYYEKEERGRGNFPDRFSARQFPNYSSELNVNALLLGDSALYLCASSFGLAGGETQYFGPGTRLLVL.

The gene calls are TRBV10-3 and TRBJ2-5, with 13 bases lining up with TRBD2. This CDR3 region has 16 residues. J was trimmed by 0 bases and V by 6 bases; bases with no gene match: 4. CDR1 ENHRY and CDR2 SYGVKD come from the germline V gene. This CDR3 reads CAIRLAGGPNQETQYF. DNA for the CDR3: TGTGCCATCAGACTAGCGGGAGGGCCTAACCAAGAGACCCAGTACTTC.

Remarks on this clonotype: Since a much larger clone is just one base distant, this may be a read error. The chain carries TRBV20-1 and TRBJ1-6; D call uncertain. The CDR3 has 16 amino acids. Germline V CDR1 and CDR2: DFQATT, SNEGSKA (reference sequence). The V end lost 0 bases, the J end lost 2 bases, and 11 bases lay between the germline ends. The chain's CDR3 is CSAREVLRPYNSPLHF. The CDR3 DNA follows: TGCAGTGCTAGAGAGGTCTTACGACCCTATAATTCACCCCTCCACTTT.

V and J are TRBV12-3 or TRBV12-4 and TRBJ2-2, with TRBD2 identical over 10 bases. The CDR3 has 13 residues. The ends lost 10 bases at V and 5 bases at J; junction bases unmatched: 4. CDR3 sequence (DNA): TGTGCCACGGGACTAGCGCGGACCGGGGAGCTGTTTTTT. It specifies CATGLARTGELFF.

The V and J genes are TRBV20-1 and TRBJ1-2; D possibly corresponds to TRBD1 (6 bases). The CDR3 runs 12 residues. Looked up from germline, CDR1 is DFQATT and CDR2 is SNEGSKA (reference sequence). The CDR3 is CRGGGGWRGYTF. The CDR3 DNA is TGCAGAGGCGGAGGGGGGTGGAGAGGCTACACCTTC.

The V gene is TRBV20-1, the J gene TRBJ1-2, with TRBD1 as a possible D gene (6 bases). The CDR3 totals 12 residues. V was trimmed by 8 bases and J by 2 bases, leaving 12 bases between them. Looked up from germline, CDR1 is DFQATT and CDR2 is SNEGSKA (reference sequence). The CDR3 spells CSTEDSNYGYTF. The CDR3 DNA reads as TGCAGTACAGAGGACAGCAACTATGGCTACACCTTC.

About this clonotype itself: A junction end diverges from the germline sequence, so it may reflect a read error. V is TRBV12-3 or TRBV12-4 and J is TRBJ2-2; 9 bases fit TRBD1. CDR3 length equals 17 residues. CDR3 nucleotide sequence: TGTGCCAGCAGTTTAGCCGGGACAGGGAGCAACACCAGGGAGCTGTTTTTT. This codes for CASSLAGTGSNTRELFF.

This clonotype has only a few counts. At one boundary the junction diverges from the germline segment, which might be a read error. The chain joins TRBV5-1 to TRBJ2-5; 9 bases align to TRBD2. Looked up from germline, CDR1 is SGHRS and CDR2 is YFSETQ. The CDR3 consists of 15 residues. This CDR3 is CASSWDGLAKEAQYF. CDR3 bases: TGCGCCAGCAGCTGGGATGGACTAGCGAAAGAGGCCCAGTACTTC.

V and J are TRBV2 and TRBJ2-2, with 9 bases matching TRBD1. Per the germline V gene, CDR1 is SNHLY and CDR2 is FYNNEI. Trimming took 10 bases from V and 6 from J; bases not matched to a gene: 12. The CDR3 spans 15 residues. CDR3 in DNA: TGTGCCACCATCTGGGACAGGGACGGGGCCGGGGAGCTGTTTTTT. Translation: CATIWDRDGAGELFF.

This clonotype has at least ten counts. This chain uses TRBV7-2 with TRBJ2-5; D not resolved. Trimming took 5 bases from V and 0 from J, leaving 10 bases between them. The CDR3 length is 14 residues. CDR1 is SGHTA, CDR2 FQGNSA, per germline. The CDR3 spells CASSPQLHQETQYF. In nucleotides, the CDR3 is TGTGCCAGCAGCCCGCAACTCCACCAAGAGACCCAGTACTTC.

Worth noting for this clonotype: A junction boundary mismatches the germline segment, possibly from a read error. The chain recombines TRBV10-2 with TRBJ2-5, with 11 bases fitting TRBD1. This CDR3 has 13 residues. Germline CDR1 is WSHSY and CDR2 is SAAADI. CDR3 DNA sequence: TGTGCCAGCAGCCGACTGGGACAGGGGGCCCAGTACTTC. It yields the protein CASSRLGQGAQYF.

In regard to this clonotype: The junction departs from germline at one end; a sequencing error may be responsible. The chain employs TRBV5-1 and TRBJ2-7; D might be TRBD2 (6 bases). This CDR3 region has 14 residues. CDR1 and CDR2 from the germline V gene are SGHRS and YFSETQ. CDR3 in amino acids: CASSLPGDSYEQYF. CDR3 DNA sequence: TGTGCCAGCAGCTTACCGGGAGATTCCTACGAGCAGTACTTT.

This clonotype was found many times. This rearrangement joins TRBV7-3 to TRBJ2-2; tentatively, D is TRBD1 or TRBD2 (5 bases each). This CDR3 is built from 13 residues. Germline loops: CDR1 SGHTA, CDR2 FQGTGA. With 5 bases removed from V and 7 bases from J, the gap between germline ends came to 11 bases. CDR3 loop: CASSLQGVGELFF. CDR3 sequence (DNA): TGTGCCAGCAGCCTTCAGGGAGTCGGGGAGCTGTTTTTT.

Many counts were recorded for this clonotype. This sequence joins TRBV29-1 and TRBJ1-1; TRBD1 agrees at 8 bases. The CDR3 sequence is 13 residues long. Germline-derived CDR1 and CDR2 are SQVTM and ANQGSEA. With 8 bases clipped from V and 5 bases from J, the junction kept 10 bases outside the gene matches. CDR3 DNA sequence: TGCAGCACTTCCTGGACAGGGAATACTGAAGCTTTCTTT. Amino acids: CSTSWTGNTEAFF.

This clonotype has a count of ten or more. The chain joins TRBV20-1 to TRBJ1-4; D perhaps matches TRBD1 (5 bases). The V gene lost 6 bases and the J gene lost 0 bases, with 11 bases spanning the gap. This CDR3 is 14 amino acids long. CDR1 is DFQATT and CDR2 is SNEGSKA in the germline V gene (reference sequence). In nucleotides, the CDR3 is TGCAGTGCAAGACAGCCTACAACTAATGAAAAACTGTTTTTT. Protein product: CSARQPTTNEKLFF.

This clonotype appeared a few times. The chain carries TRBV7-9 and TRBJ2-7, with D perhaps TRBD1 or TRBD2 (5 bases each). Germline CDR1 SEHNR, CDR2 FQNEAQ (reference sequence). V lost 6 bases and J 3 bases, leaving 18 bases between the germline ends. The CDR3 is 15 amino acids. The CDR3 reads CASSSSRGAIYEQYF. For the CDR3, the DNA is TGTGCCAGCAGTTCCTCTCGGGGCGCAATCTACGAGCAGTACTTC.

The chain has TRBV29-1 and TRBJ1-2; D possibly corresponds to TRBD1 (5 bases). The CDR3 is 12 residues long. Between the trimmed V and J ends, which lost 3 bases and 7 bases, there was a span of 12 bases. Per germline, CDR1 SQVTM and CDR2 ANQGSEA. The CDR3 DNA follows: TGCAGCGTTGAGGGGGGGGGATTTGGCTACACCTTC. Its protein is CSVEGGGFGYTF. Using reference TRBV29-1 and TRBJ1-2 for the parts outside the CDR3, the full variable domain is SAVISQKPSRDICQRGTSLTIQCQVDSQVTMMFWYRQQPGQSLTLIATANQGSEATYESGFVIDKFPISRPNLTFSTLTVSNMSPEDSSIYLCSVEGGGFGYTFGSGTRLTVV.

A few counts support this clonotype. A much more abundant neighbour one base away suggests this may be a read error. The gene calls are TRBV7-9 and TRBJ2-5; D may be TRBD2 (6 bases). V was shortened by 4 bases and J by 1 base, with 7 bases between the two germline ends. Germline CDR1 SEHNR, CDR2 FQNEAQ (reference sequence). This CDR3 spans 13 amino acids. CDR3 amino acids: CASSWDFQETQYF. CDR3 in DNA: TGTGCCAGCAGCTGGGACTTCCAAGAGACCCAGTACTTC. The complete variable domain, with remaining parts taken from reference TRBV7-9 and TRBJ2-5, reads DTGVSQNPRHKITKRGQNVTFRCDPISEHNRLYWYRQTLGQGPEFLTYFQNEAQLEKSRLLSDRFSAERPKGSFSTLEIQRTEQGDSAMYLCASSWDFQETQYFGPGTRLLVL.

In regard to this clonotype: Its ends do not fully match the called genes, so a read error is possible. This chain links TRBV20-1 with TRBJ2-2; TRBD1 matches at 7 bases. Germline CDR1 is DFQATT and CDR2 is SNEGSKA (reference sequence). The CDR3 runs 15 residues. This CDR3 is CSARVRTGPAGDLFF. The CDR3 nucleotides read TGCAGTGCTAGAGTTAGGACAGGTCCGGCCGGGGATCTGTTTTTT.

The chain recombines TRBV29-1 with TRBJ1-2, with a weak D call TRBD1 (5 bases). The length of the CDR3 is 14 residues. Germline CDR1 reads SQVTM; CDR2 reads ANQGSEA. The V gene lost 3 bases and the J gene lost 2 bases, with 13 bases spanning the gap. The CDR3: CSVEGTAQNYGYTF. CDR3 nucleotides: TGCAGCGTTGAGGGGACGGCACAAAACTATGGCTACACCTTC.

This clonotype was seen at least ten times. V is TRBV7-3 and J is TRBJ2-2; 7 bases map to TRBD1. Germline CDR1 SGHTA, CDR2 FQGTGA. The CDR3 has 14 residues. The junction had 1 base not matched to a gene; V was cut back by 3 bases and J by 3 bases. The CDR3 here is CASSFDRDTGELFF. The CDR3 bases are TGTGCCAGCAGCTTTGACAGGGACACCGGGGAGCTGTTTTTT.

This clonotype was detected many times. J is TRBJ1-1 and V is TRBV10-2; D perhaps matches TRBD1 (6 bases). Germline values: CDR1 WSHSY, CDR2 SAAADI. This CDR3 has 14 residues. DNA of the CDR3: TGCGCAACCCTGGACAGCCAAATGAACACTGAAGCTTTCTTT. Translation: CATLDSQMNTEAFF.

The chain employs TRBV19 and TRBJ2-5; D perhaps matches TRBD1 (6 bases). The V gene lost 4 bases and the J gene lost 6 bases, with 21 bases spanning the gap. Germline assignment: CDR1 LNHDA and CDR2 SQIVND (reference sequence). The CDR3 totals 16 residues. CDR3 protein: CASSNTGSRSPQTQYF. As DNA, the CDR3 is TGTGCCAGTAGTAACACAGGGTCCAGGAGTCCTCAGACCCAGTACTTC.

The chain employs TRBV29-1 and TRBJ2-4, with D tentatively TRBD1 (6 bases). The germline gives CDR1 SQVTM, CDR2 ANQGSEA. The CDR3 covers 16 residues. V was clipped by 0 bases and J by 0 bases, with 12 bases between them. CDR3 in amino acids: CSVEEYRAGAKNIQYF. CDR3 coding DNA: TGCAGCGTTGAAGAGTACAGGGCGGGAGCCAAAAACATTCAGTACTTC.

At least ten counts were recorded for this clonotype. This chain uses TRBV12-3 or TRBV12-4 with TRBJ1-1; D remains unclear. This CDR3 is built from 13 residues. The V gene lost 2 bases and the J gene lost 1 base, with 5 bases spanning the gap. The CDR3 is CASSLLRNTEAFF. The CDR3 DNA reads TGTGCCAGCAGTTTATTACGGAACACTGAAGCTTTCTTT.

This clonotype was recorded only once. A junction boundary mismatches the germline segment, possibly from a read error. The genes are TRBV12-3 or TRBV12-4 and TRBJ1-1, with no clear D. This CDR3 contains 14 residues. The CDR3 nucleotides read TGTGCCAGCAGTTTAGGCCAGGCGAACACTAAAGCTTTCTTT. It yields the protein CASSLGQANTKAFF.

The rearrangement uses TRBV7-2 and TRBJ1-2, with D tentatively TRBD1 (5 bases). This CDR3 contains 15 residues. The germline V gene encodes CDR1 SGHTA and CDR2 FQGNSA. The V end lost 6 bases, the J end lost 3 bases, and 17 bases lay between the germline ends. CDR3 sequence: CASRLAGESYYGYTF. The CDR3, as DNA: TGTGCCAGCAGGCTAGCGGGGGAATCCTACTATGGCTACACCTTC.

The J gene is TRBJ2-7, the V gene TRBV2; D remains ambiguous. This CDR3 contains 12 residues. Per germline, CDR1 SNHLY and CDR2 FYNNEI. V shed 6 bases and J shed 3 bases, with 9 bases lying between them. The CDR3 DNA sequence: TGTGCCAGCAGCGAGCAGTTCTACGAGCAGTACTTC. This translates into CASSEQFYEQYF.

The sample holds many counts of this clonotype. The chain has TRBV19 and TRBJ2-6, with 10 bases lining up with TRBD1. Germline CDR1 reads LNHDA; CDR2 reads SQIVND (reference sequence). V shed 7 bases and J 4 bases; nucleotides not matched to a gene: 10. The CDR3 runs to 17 residues. The CDR3 coding sequence is TGTGCCAGTATACGTGGGACAGGGGAACCCGGGGCCAACGTCCTGACTTTC. Its protein is CASIRGTGEPGANVLTF.

The genes are TRBV7-8 and TRBJ2-7; no clear D. The CDR3 has 14 amino acids. The V gene's germline CDR1 is SGHVS and CDR2 FQNEAQ. The V end was cut by 1 base, the J end by 5 bases, with 12 bases between. The CDR3 DNA follows: TGTGCCAGCAGCTTAGTGGCAGGTCTAAACGAGCAGTACTTC. This translates into CASSLVAGLNEQYF.